This TCR beta chain was captured by sequencing in a study of blood T cells in healthy people across ages. Study outcomes and limitations: Observed TCR beta diversity per million T cells went down as age went up. This fall followed a roughly linear course with age.

The CDR3 is 18 amino acids. Trimming took 4 bases from V and 3 from J; bases not matched to a gene: 16. Looked up from germline, CDR1 is LGHDT and CDR2 is YNNKEL (reference sequence). Regarding this clonotype: What it binds is not known.

Then a second PCR, running roughly 7 to 11 cycles, was carried out with a sample-barcoded 5' primer and a J-beta primer mix. A tag from a template-switch adaptor with 12 random nucleotides marked each cDNA molecule. TCRdb fed the 5' RACE reads into MiXCR, producing one record per CDR3 protein. Of under 2,000,000 distinct CDR3 sequences listed, roughly 50% are singletons. J is TRBJ2-7 and V is TRBV3-1, with 9 bases lining up with TRBD2. Source material: blood. The TCR originated in a woman in her forties in good health. CDR3 in amino acids: CASSLKWVAGEPLYEQYF. The CDR3 nucleotides are TGTGCCAGCAGCCTGAAGTGGGTAGCGGGGGAACCTCTCTACGAGCAGTACTTC.